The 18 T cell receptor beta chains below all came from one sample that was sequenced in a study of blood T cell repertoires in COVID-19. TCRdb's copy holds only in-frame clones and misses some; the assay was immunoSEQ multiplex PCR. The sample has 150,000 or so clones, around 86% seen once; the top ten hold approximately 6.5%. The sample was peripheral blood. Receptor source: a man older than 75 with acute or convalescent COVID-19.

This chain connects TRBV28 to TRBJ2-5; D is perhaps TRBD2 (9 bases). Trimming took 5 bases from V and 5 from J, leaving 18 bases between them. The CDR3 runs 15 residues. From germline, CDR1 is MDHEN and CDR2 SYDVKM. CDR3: CASSLAGQAYETQYF. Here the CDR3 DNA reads TGTGCCAGCAGTCTAGCGGGACAGGCCTATGAGACCCAGTACTTC. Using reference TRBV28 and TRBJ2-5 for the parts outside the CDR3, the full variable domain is DVKVTQSSRYLVKRTGEKVFLECVQDMDHENMFWYRQDPGLGLRLIYFSYDVKMKEKGDIPEGYSVSREKKERFSLILESASTNQTSMYLCASSLAGQAYETQYFGPGTRLLVL.

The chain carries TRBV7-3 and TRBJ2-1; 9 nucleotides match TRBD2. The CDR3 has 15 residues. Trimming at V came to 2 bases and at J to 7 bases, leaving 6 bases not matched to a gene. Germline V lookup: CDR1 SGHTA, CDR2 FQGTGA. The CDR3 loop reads CASSLAGGFWNEQFF. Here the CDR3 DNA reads TGTGCCAGCAGCTTAGCGGGAGGGTTCTGGAATGAGCAGTTCTTC.

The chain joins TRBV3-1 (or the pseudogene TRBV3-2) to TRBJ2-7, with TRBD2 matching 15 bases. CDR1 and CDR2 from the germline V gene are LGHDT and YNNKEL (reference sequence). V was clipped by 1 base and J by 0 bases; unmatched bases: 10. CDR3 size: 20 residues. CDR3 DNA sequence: TGTGCCAGCAGCCAAGGACCGCCGGGACTAGCGGGGGGAAGCTCCTACGAGCAGTACTTC. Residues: CASSQGPPGLAGGSSYEQYF.

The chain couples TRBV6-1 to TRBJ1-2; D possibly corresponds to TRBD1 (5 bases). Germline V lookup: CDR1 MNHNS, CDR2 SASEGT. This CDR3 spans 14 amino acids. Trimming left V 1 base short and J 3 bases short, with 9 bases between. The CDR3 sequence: CASSEGRADYGYTF. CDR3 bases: TGTGCCAGCAGTGAAGGCAGGGCAGACTATGGCTACACCTTC.

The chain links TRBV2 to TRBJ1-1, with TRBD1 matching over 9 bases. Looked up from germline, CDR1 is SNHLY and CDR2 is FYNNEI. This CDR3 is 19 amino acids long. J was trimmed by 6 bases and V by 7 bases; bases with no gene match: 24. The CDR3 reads CASTEAGQGTLPTRAEAFF. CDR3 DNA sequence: TGTGCCAGCACCGAGGCCGGACAGGGGACCCTCCCCACTCGGGCTGAAGCTTTCTTT.

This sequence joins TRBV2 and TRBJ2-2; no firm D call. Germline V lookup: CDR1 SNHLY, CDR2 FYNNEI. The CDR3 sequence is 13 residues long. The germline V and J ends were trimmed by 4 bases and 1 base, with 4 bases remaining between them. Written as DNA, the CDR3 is TGTGCCAGCAGTGTTCTGAACACCGGGGAGCTGTTTTTT. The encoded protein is CASSVLNTGELFF.

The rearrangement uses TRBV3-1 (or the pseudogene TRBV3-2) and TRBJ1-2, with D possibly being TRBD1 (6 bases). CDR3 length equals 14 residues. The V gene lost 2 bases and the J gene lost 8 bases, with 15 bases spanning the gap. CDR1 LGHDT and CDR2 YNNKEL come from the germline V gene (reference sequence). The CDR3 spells CASSQPLQGAGYTF. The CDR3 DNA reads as TGTGCCAGCAGCCAACCGCTACAGGGTGCAGGCTACACCTTC.

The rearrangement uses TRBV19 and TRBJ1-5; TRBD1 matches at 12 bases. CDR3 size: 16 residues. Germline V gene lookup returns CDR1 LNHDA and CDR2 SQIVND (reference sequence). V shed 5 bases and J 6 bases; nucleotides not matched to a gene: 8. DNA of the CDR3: TGTGCCAGTAGTTTTCCGGGACAGGGGGCCAGTCAGCCCCAGCATTTT. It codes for CASSFPGQGASQPQHF.

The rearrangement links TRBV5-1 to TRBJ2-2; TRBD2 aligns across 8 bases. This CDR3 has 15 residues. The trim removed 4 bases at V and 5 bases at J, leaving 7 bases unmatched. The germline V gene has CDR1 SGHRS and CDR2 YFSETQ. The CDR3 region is CASSPRVAGTGELFF. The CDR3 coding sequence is TGCGCCAGCAGCCCCCGGGTAGCGGGAACCGGGGAGCTGTTTTTT.

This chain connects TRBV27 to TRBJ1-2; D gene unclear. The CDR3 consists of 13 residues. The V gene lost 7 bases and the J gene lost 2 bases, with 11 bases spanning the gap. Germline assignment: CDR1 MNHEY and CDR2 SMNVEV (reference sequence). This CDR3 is CASNRGGNYGYTF. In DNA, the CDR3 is TGTGCCAGCAACCGGGGAGGGAACTATGGCTACACCTTC.

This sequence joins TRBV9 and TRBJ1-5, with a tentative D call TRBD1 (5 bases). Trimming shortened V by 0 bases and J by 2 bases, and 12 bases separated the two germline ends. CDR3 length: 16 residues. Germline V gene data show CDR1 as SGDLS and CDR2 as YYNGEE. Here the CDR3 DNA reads TGTGCCAGCAGCGTAGGGGCAGGGCAGGGCAATCAGCCCCAGCATTTT. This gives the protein CASSVGAGQGNQPQHF.

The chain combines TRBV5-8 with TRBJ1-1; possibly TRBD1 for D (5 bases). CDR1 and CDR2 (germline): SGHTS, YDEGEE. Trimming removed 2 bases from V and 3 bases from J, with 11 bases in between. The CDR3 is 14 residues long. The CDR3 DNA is TGTGCCAGCAGCTTTTCAGGGTTCCACACTGAAGCTTTCTTT. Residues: CASSFSGFHTEAFF.

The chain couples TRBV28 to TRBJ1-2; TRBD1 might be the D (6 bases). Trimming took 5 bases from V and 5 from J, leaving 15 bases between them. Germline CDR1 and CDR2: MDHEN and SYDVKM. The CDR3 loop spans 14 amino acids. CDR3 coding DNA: TGTGCCAGCAGTCCTGGACAGCCGCTGTATGGCTACACCTTC. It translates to CASSPGQPLYGYTF.

In DNA form, the CDR3 reads TGCGCCAGCAGCTTGGCCGTGTCGGAAAAACTGTTTTTT. Protein product: CASSLAVSEKLFF. The rearrangement uses TRBV5-1 and TRBJ1-4; D not certain. Trimming removed 0 bases at V and 8 bases at J, with 8 bases between. The CDR3 is 13 residues long. Germline-derived CDR1 and CDR2 are SGHRS and YFSETQ.

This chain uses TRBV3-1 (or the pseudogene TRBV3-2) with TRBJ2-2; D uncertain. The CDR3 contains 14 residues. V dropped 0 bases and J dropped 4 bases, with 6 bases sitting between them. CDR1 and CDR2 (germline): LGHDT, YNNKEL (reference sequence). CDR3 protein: CASSQEGSTGELFF. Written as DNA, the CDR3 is TGTGCCAGCAGCCAAGAGGGCAGCACCGGGGAGCTGTTTTTT.

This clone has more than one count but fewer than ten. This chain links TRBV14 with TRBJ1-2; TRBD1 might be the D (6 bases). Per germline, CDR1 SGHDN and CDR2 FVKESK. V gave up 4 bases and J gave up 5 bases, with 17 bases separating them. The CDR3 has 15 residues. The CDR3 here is CASSPVRGWAYGYTF. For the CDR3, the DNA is TGTGCCAGCAGCCCTGTCAGGGGATGGGCGTATGGCTACACCTTC.

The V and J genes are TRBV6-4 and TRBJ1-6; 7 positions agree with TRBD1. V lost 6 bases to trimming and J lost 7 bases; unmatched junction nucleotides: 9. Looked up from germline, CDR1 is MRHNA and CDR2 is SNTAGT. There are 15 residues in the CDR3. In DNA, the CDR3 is TGTGCCAGCAGATCACAGGGGCGCGGGAATTCACCCCTCCACTTT. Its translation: CASRSQGRGNSPLHF.

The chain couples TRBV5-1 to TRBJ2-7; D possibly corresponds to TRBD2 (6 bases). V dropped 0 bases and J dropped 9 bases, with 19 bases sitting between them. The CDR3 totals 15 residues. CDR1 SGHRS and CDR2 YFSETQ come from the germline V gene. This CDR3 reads CASSLGSAEGLRQYF. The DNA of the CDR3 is TGCGCCAGCAGCTTGGGTTCGGCGGAGGGGCTGAGGCAGTACTTC.